Presented here are 5 T cell receptor beta chains from one specimen sequenced in a study of shared clonotypes between healthy human individuals. Terminally differentiated effector memory CD45RA+ cells were left out of the naive CD8 fraction, which was CD45RO-negative and positively selected for CCR7. Some clones are missing from TCRdb's copy, which holds only in-frame ones; the method was immunoSEQ multiplex PCR. The top ten hold approximately 1.2% of the sample, which has about 2 million clones, about 94% seen once. The sample was naive CD8+ T cells sorted from blood. The receptor source for this set is a man aged 18 to 29 in good health.

This chain links TRBV7-6 with TRBJ2-5; 8 bases agree with TRBD2. CDR1 SGHVS and CDR2 FNYEAQ come from the germline V gene. J lost 0 bases, V lost 2 bases, and 5 bases had no gene match. The CDR3 runs 16 residues. DNA for the CDR3: TGTGCCAGCAGCTTACCGGCGGGGGGTAACCAAGAGACCCAGTACTTC. It encodes CASSLPAGGNQETQYF. The variable domain in full, completed from reference TRBV7-6 and TRBJ2-5, reads GAGVSQSPRYKVTKRGQDVALRCDPISGHVSLYWYRQALGQGPEFLTYFNYEAQQDKSGLPNDRFSAERPEGSISTLTIQRTEQRDSAMYRCASSLPAGGNQETQYFGPGTRLLVL.

The chain has TRBV27 and TRBJ2-3, with D tentatively TRBD2 (5 bases). With 6 bases removed from V and 4 bases from J, the gap between germline ends came to 20 bases. The germline V gene encodes CDR1 MNHEY and CDR2 SMNVEV (reference sequence). The CDR3 loop spans 16 amino acids. The CDR3 is CASRNSPPEGPDTQYF. The CDR3 nucleotides read TGTGCCAGCAGAAATTCCCCGCCCGAGGGTCCAGATACGCAGTATTTT.

This chain links TRBV6-6 with TRBJ1-2; D may be TRBD1 (5 bases). Germline V gene data show CDR1 as MNHNY and CDR2 as SVGAGI (reference sequence). Trimming removed 2 bases from V and 7 bases from J, with 11 bases in between. This CDR3 has 13 residues. CDR3 coding DNA: TGTGCCAGCAGTTACCCAGGGCACGGTGGCTACACCTTC. The encoded protein is CASSYPGHGGYTF.

As concerns this clone: Other DNA sequences in the same sample also yield this CDR3. The V call is TRBV11-2, the J call TRBJ2-7; possibly TRBD2 for D (5 bases). The CDR3 extends over 13 amino acids. V dropped 1 base and J dropped 4 bases, with 8 bases sitting between them. Germline values: CDR1 SGHAT, CDR2 FQNNGV. In DNA, the CDR3 is TGTGCCAGCAGCTTAGTGGGCGGGTACGAGCAGTACTTC. Translating it yields CASSLVGGYEQYF.

This clone showed up just once. The CDR3 DNA follows: TGTGCTAGTGGTTTGATCATTATCGGGCGAGGACGTGGAAACACCATATATTTT. Residues: CASGLIIIGRGRGNTIYF. The chain has TRBV12-5 and TRBJ1-3, with no clear D. Germline CDR1 LGHNT, CDR2 FRNRAP. This CDR3 spans 18 amino acids. V lost 2 bases and J lost 3, with 20 bases in between.